The 28 T cell receptor beta chains given below trace back to one sample, sequenced in a study of graft-versus-host responses after intestinal transplantation. Profiling relied on immunoSEQ multiplex PCR, and the TCRdb table lists in-frame clones only, not all of them. The sample has roughly 40,000 clones, approximately 95% seen once. The specimen comprised PBMCs, sampled 734 days after intestinal transplantation. The receptor set was obtained from a human patient who received an intestinal transplant, so some T cells may come from the graft donor.

This sequence joins TRBV29-1 and TRBJ2-5; 7 bases map to TRBD2. Germline loops: CDR1 SQVTM, CDR2 ANQGSEA. After removal of 4 bases from V and 5 bases from J, the junction contained 7 bases not matched to a gene. The CDR3 has 13 amino acids. The CDR3 DNA reads as TGCAGCGTTGGAGGGAGGGCCCGGGAGACCCAGTACTTC. It encodes CSVGGRARETQYF.

The V and J genes are TRBV4-1 and TRBJ2-6; no clear D. The V gene's germline CDR1 is MGHRA and CDR2 YSYEKL. The V and J ends lost 1 base and 0 bases respectively, with 7 bases between them. The CDR3 sequence is 16 residues long. CDR3 loop: CASSQVLVSGANVLTF. The CDR3 bases are TGCGCCAGCAGCCAAGTACTGGTCTCTGGGGCCAACGTCCTGACTTTC.

CDR3 nucleotides: TGTGCCAGCAGCGTAGATGAGGGGGTGACGTACGAGCAGTACTTC. This encodes CASSVDEGVTYEQYF. This chain joins TRBV9 and TRBJ2-7; D perhaps matches TRBD1 (6 bases). Germline V gene lookup returns CDR1 SGDLS and CDR2 YYNGEE. CDR3 length: 15 residues. Deletions cut 0 bases from V and 4 bases from J, with 14 bases between.

The DNA for the CDR3 is TGTGCCAGCAGCCCGGGACTAGGGGGGAGTGAGACCCAGTACTTC. Amino acids: CASSPGLGGSETQYF. The chain has TRBV13 and TRBJ2-5; 8 nucleotides match TRBD2. V trimming: 5 bases; J trimming: 5 bases; junction bases outside the gene matches: 10. The CDR3 contains 15 residues. In germline, CDR1 is PRHDT, CDR2 FYEKMQ (reference sequence).

V gene TRBV12-5 combines with J gene TRBJ1-2; D ambiguous. V lost 0 bases and J lost 0, with 11 bases in between. Per germline, CDR1 LGHNT and CDR2 FRNRAP. The CDR3 spans 16 residues. DNA for the CDR3: TGTGCTAGTGGTTTGGTACTGGTGGGGACTAACTATGGCTACACCTTC. The encoded protein is CASGLVLVGTNYGYTF.

This rearrangement joins TRBV5-1 to TRBJ2-2; possibly TRBD2 for D (5 bases). V shed 5 bases and J shed 0 bases, with 11 bases lying between them. Germline CDR1 SGHRS, CDR2 YFSETQ. The CDR3 is 15 residues long. The DNA of the CDR3 is TGCGCCAGCAGTCCCACTAGTTCGAACACCGGGGAGCTGTTTTTT. This sequence encodes CASSPTSSNTGELFF. Complete variable domain (other parts from reference TRBV5-1 and TRBJ2-2): KAGVTQTPRYLIKTRGQQVTLSCSPISGHRSVSWYQQTPGQGLQFLFEYFSETQRNKGNFPGRFSGRQFSNSRSEMNVSTLELGDSALYLCASSPTSSNTGELFFGEGSRLTVL.

J is TRBJ2-7 and V is TRBV28; D is unclear. Between the trimmed V and J ends, which lost 0 bases and 0 bases, there was a span of 9 bases. CDR3 length equals 15 residues. Looked up from germline, CDR1 is MDHEN and CDR2 is SYDVKM. The CDR3 loop is CASSLWGPVSYEQYF. The CDR3 region has the DNA TGTGCCAGCAGTTTATGGGGCCCCGTCTCCTACGAGCAGTACTTC.

J is TRBJ2-1 and V is TRBV21-1; TRBD2, the table's D call, was not compared with the DNA. TRBV21-1 is recorded as a pseudogene. The CDR3 consists of 19 residues. The CDR3 DNA reads as TGTGCCAGCAGCGACACTAGCGGGGGGTCCCCCTGCTCCTACAATGAGCAGTTCTTC. It encodes CASSDTSGGSPCSYNEQFF.

This chain uses TRBV6-4 with TRBJ2-3, with D tentatively TRBD2 (5 bases). The V gene lost 0 bases and the J gene lost 3 bases, with 10 bases spanning the gap. Germline V gene sequence: CDR1 MRHNA, CDR2 SNTAGT. The CDR3 is 15 residues long. DNA of the CDR3: TGTGCCAGCAGTGACTCCGGCCTAGCAACAGATACGCAGTATTTT. Translated: CASSDSGLATDTQYF.

CDR3 sequence: CASSLRHRDHPSSGNTIYF. The CDR3, as DNA: TGTGCCAGCTCACTCCGGCACAGGGACCACCCGAGCTCTGGAAACACCATATATTTT. The V gene is TRBV18, the J gene TRBJ1-3, with TRBD1 as a possible D gene (6 bases). Germline V gene sequence: CDR1 KGHSH, CDR2 LQKENI. Trimming removed 4 bases at V and 0 bases at J, with 22 bases between. The CDR3 has 19 amino acids.

The chain couples TRBV29-1 to TRBJ1-2, with 9 bases aligning to TRBD1. CDR3 length equals 12 residues. Trimming took 8 bases from V and 4 from J; bases not matched to a gene: 5. Germline V gene sequence: CDR1 SQVTM, CDR2 ANQGSEA. CDR3 DNA: TGCAGCATGGGACAGGGAGCCTATGGCTACACCTTC. Its protein product is CSMGQGAYGYTF.

The J gene is TRBJ2-3, the V gene TRBV6-1, with 10 bases identical to TRBD2. V trimming: 6 bases; J trimming: 7 bases; junction bases outside the gene matches: 10. The length of the CDR3 is 15 residues. Germline CDR1 MNHNS, CDR2 SASEGT. CDR3 DNA: TGTGCCAGCAGAAAACCGGGACTAGCGACAAATACGCAGTATTTT. This gives the protein CASRKPGLATNTQYF.

The rearrangement joins TRBV11-3 to TRBJ2-3; D is ambiguous. Trimming left V 5 bases short and J 0 bases short, with 12 bases between. CDR1 is SGHNT, CDR2 YENEEA, per germline. The CDR3 is made up of 15 amino acids. CDR3 in DNA: TGTGCCAGCAGCCCAGGATCGACTAGCACAGATACGCAGTATTTT. Residues: CASSPGSTSTDTQYF.

This sequence joins TRBV6-1 and TRBJ2-1; maybe TRBD2 (6 bases). Germline CDR1 reads MNHNS; CDR2 reads SASEGT. The CDR3 sequence is 14 residues long. Deletions cut 3 bases from V and 9 bases from J, with 15 bases between. The CDR3 coding sequence is TGTGCCAGCAGTGAGATGGACTACCTCTCTGAGCAGTTCTTC. This encodes CASSEMDYLSEQFF.

V is TRBV29-1 and J is TRBJ2-7; 14 bases map to TRBD2. The junction had 2 bases not matched to a gene; V was cut back by 3 bases and J by 7 bases. There are 13 residues in the CDR3. CDR1 is SQVTM and CDR2 is ANQGSEA in the germline V gene. CDR3 bases: TGCAGCGTTGAGGGACTAGCGGGGGTTGAGCAGTACTTC. Encoded protein: CSVEGLAGVEQYF.

The chain employs TRBV9 and TRBJ2-5, with D perhaps matching TRBD1 (6 bases). CDR3 size: 14 residues. The germline V and J ends were trimmed by 5 bases and 5 bases, with 16 bases remaining between them. The germline V gene has CDR1 SGDLS and CDR2 YYNGEE. CDR3 protein: CASSEQGFGETQYF. CDR3 nucleotides: TGTGCCAGCAGTGAACAGGGATTTGGGGAGACCCAGTACTTC. Filled out from reference TRBV9 and TRBJ2-5, the complete variable domain reads DSGVTQTPKHLITATGQRVTLRCSPRSGDLSVYWYQQSLDQGLQFLIQYYNGEERAKGNILERFSAQQFPDLHSELNLSSLELGDSALYFCASSEQGFGETQYFGPGTRLLVL.

V usage is TRBV6-5 and J usage is TRBJ2-7; TRBD1 aligns across 9 bases. CDR1 and CDR2 (germline): MNHEY, SVGAGI. The V segment lost 5 bases and the J segment 4 bases; nucleotides outside the gene matches: 6. This CDR3 has 14 amino acids. CDR3 bases: TGTGCCAGCAGTGAATCGGACAGGGGATACGAGCAGTACTTC. It codes for CASSESDRGYEQYF.

The CDR3 sequence is CASSQGAPWGAAKNIQYF. The CDR3 DNA follows: TGCGCCAGCAGCCAAGGAGCGCCCTGGGGGGCAGCCAAAAACATTCAGTACTTC. The V gene is TRBV4-1, the J gene TRBJ2-4, with D perhaps matching TRBD1 or TRBD2 (6 bases each). The CDR3 is 18 amino acids. Germline V gives CDR1 MGHRA, CDR2 YSYEKL. V lost 1 base, J lost 0 bases, and 16 bases lay in between.

In its sample, this clone was seen once. J is TRBJ2-5 and V is TRBV7-9, with D possibly matching TRBD2 (6 bases). This CDR3 is 15 amino acids long. V lost 1 base, J lost 2 bases, and 11 bases lay in between. CDR1 and CDR2 (germline): SEHNR, FQNEAQ (reference sequence). In DNA form, the CDR3 reads TGTGCCAGCAGCTTAGGATCGGGAGTTCAAGAGACCCAGTACTTC. It specifies CASSLGSGVQETQYF.

The chain joins TRBV7-3 to TRBJ2-5; the D is unclear. This CDR3 spans 13 amino acids. V dropped 1 base and J dropped 5 bases, with 8 bases sitting between them. Germline V gene sequence: CDR1 SGHTA, CDR2 FQGTGA. This CDR3 reads CASSLSGEETQYF. In DNA, the CDR3 is TGTGCCAGCAGCTTAAGCGGAGAGGAGACCCAGTACTTC.

V is TRBV19 and J is TRBJ1-1; 8 bases are a match to TRBD1. There are 16 residues in the CDR3. The V and J ends lost 3 bases and 5 bases, in that order; junction bases with no gene match: 11. Germline CDR1 is LNHDA and CDR2 is SQIVND (reference sequence). CDR3 residues: CASSIPQRTGRTEAFF. The CDR3, as DNA: TGTGCCAGTAGTATCCCCCAACGGACAGGGAGGACTGAAGCTTTCTTT.

The V gene is TRBV12-1, the J gene TRBJ2-3; the DNA was not used to check the table's D call, TRBD2. TRBV12-1 constitutes a pseudogene. The CDR3 is 16 residues long. CDR3 in DNA: TGTGCCAGCAGCTCGGGACTAGCGGAAAACACAGATACGCAGTATTTT. It specifies CASSSGLAENTDTQYF.

A remark on this clone: A much larger clone lies one base from this, so it may be a read error. Distinct nucleotide sequences in the sample also encode this CDR3. V usage is TRBV6-5 and J usage is TRBJ1-6; D might be TRBD1 (5 bases). This CDR3 comprises 13 residues. Germline V gene lookup returns CDR1 MNHEY and CDR2 SVGAGI. The CDR3 here is CASSMTVRPPLHF. CDR3 nucleotide sequence: TGTGCCAGCAGTATGACAGTTAGACCACCTCTCCACTTT.

The sample holds one count of this clone. This chain connects TRBV19 to TRBJ1-4; D unclear. Germline values: CDR1 LNHDA, CDR2 SQIVND (reference sequence). This CDR3 has 13 residues. The V end was cut by 8 bases, the J end by 4 bases, with 11 bases between. The CDR3 reads CASQWRVNEKLFF. The CDR3 DNA sequence: TGTGCCAGTCAGTGGAGAGTTAATGAAAAACTGTTTTTT.

The J gene is TRBJ1-1, the V gene TRBV19; TRBD1 is a possible D gene (6 bases). The CDR3 consists of 15 residues. In germline, CDR1 is LNHDA, CDR2 SQIVND (reference sequence). Deletions cut 4 bases from V and 6 bases from J, with 18 bases between. The CDR3 reads CASSRNRDTQAEAFF. CDR3 bases: TGTGCCAGTAGTAGGAACCGGGACACCCAGGCTGAAGCTTTCTTT.

The chain combines TRBV10-2 with TRBJ1-1; D is ambiguous. Between the trimmed V and J ends, which lost 4 bases and 4 bases, there was a span of 22 bases. The CDR3 runs 17 residues. Germline V gene data show CDR1 as WSHSY and CDR2 as SAAADI. CDR3 DNA sequence: TGCGCCAGCAGTGCTCCCCGGGAAAGGCTAAGGAGCACTGAAGCTTTCTTT. This encodes CASSAPRERLRSTEAFF.

This clone was counted a few times. The chain joins TRBV5-1 to TRBJ1-1; D remains ambiguous. Trimming took 0 bases from V and 4 from J, leaving 4 bases between them. This CDR3 spans 12 amino acids. CDR1 and CDR2 (germline): SGHRS, YFSETQ. In DNA, the CDR3 is TGCGCCAGCAGCTTGGGGAGCACTGAAGCTTTCTTT. Protein sequence: CASSLGSTEAFF. The whole variable domain, filled in from reference TRBV5-1 and TRBJ1-1, reads KAGVTQTPRYLIKTRGQQVTLSCSPISGHRSVSWYQQTPGQGLQFLFEYFSETQRNKGNFPGRFSGRQFSNSRSEMNVSTLELGDSALYLCASSLGSTEAFFGQGTRLTVV.

The chain uses TRBV27 and TRBJ1-5, with 7 nucleotides matching TRBD1. Per the germline V gene, CDR1 is MNHEY and CDR2 is SMNVEV (reference sequence). The CDR3 consists of 15 residues. V lost 6 bases, J lost 0 bases, and 5 bases stayed unmatched. CDR3 amino acids: CASSPTGTSNQPQHF. The CDR3 DNA follows: TGTGCCAGCAGCCCGACAGGGACTAGCAATCAGCCCCAGCATTTT.